This is a list of T cell receptor beta chains from one sample in a study of cytomegalovirus exposure and HLA in healthy donors. TCRdb's table, derived via immunoSEQ multiplex PCR, lists solely in-frame clones and lacks some. This table holds more than 85,000 clones, about 70% found once. Input material: PBMCs. These receptors all come from a man aged 25 to 45 in good health and CMV-seronegative. Each CDR3 is given with its conserved first and last residue. Each record gives: D gene, V gene, clone size, J gene, CDR3 DNA, CDR3 protein. The D gene is left open where the match is weak. Clone size is not always given. Where it is, it says once, few, many or a class for expanded clones.

d_gene: .; v_gene: TRBV9; abundance: .; j_gene: TRBJ1-3; CDR3nt: TGTGCCAGCAGCGTAGGGCAGGCTCCCTCTGGAAACACCATATATTTT; CDR3aa: CASSVGQAPSGNTIYF
d_gene: .; v_gene: TRBV5-1; abundance: .; j_gene: TRBJ1-4; CDR3nt: TGCGCCAGCAGCTTGGCCCGGCAGGTTAATGAAAAACTGTTTTTT; CDR3aa: CASSLARQVNEKLFF
d_gene: .; v_gene: TRBV7-9; abundance: .; j_gene: TRBJ2-1; CDR3nt: TGTGCCAGCAGCTCCACGGGCTACAATGAGCAGTTCTTC; CDR3aa: CASSSTGYNEQFF
d_gene: .; v_gene: TRBV7-2; abundance: .; j_gene: TRBJ2-1; CDR3nt: TGTGCCAGCAGCTTTGACATCCAGCCCTACAATGAGCAGTTCTTC; CDR3aa: CASSFDIQPYNEQFF
d_gene: TRBD2; v_gene: TRBV18; abundance: .; j_gene: TRBJ2-3; CDR3nt: TGTGCCAGCTCACCAGATGAGGCTAGCGGGGGCACAGATACGCAGTATTTT; CDR3aa: CASSPDEASGGTDTQYF
d_gene: TRBD2; v_gene: TRBV7-3; abundance: .; j_gene: TRBJ2-7; CDR3nt: TGTGCCAGCAGCTTGGGTGTCGGGGAGGGATACGAGCAGTACTTC; CDR3aa: CASSLGVGEGYEQYF
d_gene: TRBD1; v_gene: TRBV19; abundance: once; j_gene: TRBJ1-5; CDR3nt: TGTGCCAGTAGTATAGATCTAAGGGGACAGGGCGGGCAGCCCCAGCATTTT; CDR3aa: CASSIDLRGQGGQPQHF
d_gene: TRBD2; v_gene: TRBV19; abundance: .; j_gene: TRBJ2-1; CDR3nt: TGTGCCAGTAGTCCGCGCCCTAGCGGGGCCTACAATGAGCAGTTCTTC; CDR3aa: CASSPRPSGAYNEQFF
d_gene: TRBD2; v_gene: TRBV4-3; abundance: .; j_gene: TRBJ2-3; CDR3nt: TGCGCCAGCAGCCAAGATAGTGCAGCGGGAGGGGCAGATACGCAGTATTTT; CDR3aa: CASSQDSAAGGADTQYF
d_gene: .; v_gene: TRBV7-2; abundance: few; j_gene: TRBJ1-5; CDR3nt: TGTGCCAGCAGCCAGGCTCGGGGGGGCGGTCAGCCCCAGCATTTT; CDR3aa: CASSQARGGGQPQHF
d_gene: .; v_gene: TRBV6-6; abundance: few; j_gene: TRBJ1-6; CDR3nt: TGTGCCAGCAGCGACGAGACAGGCAGTTCACCCCTCCACTTT; CDR3aa: CASSDETGSSPLHF
d_gene: TRBD1; v_gene: TRBV4-3; abundance: .; j_gene: TRBJ1-6; CDR3nt: TGCGCCAGCAGCCGACAGGGGTATAATTCACCCCTCCACTTT; CDR3aa: CASSRQGYNSPLHF
d_gene: TRBD2; v_gene: TRBV7-9; abundance: .; j_gene: TRBJ2-5; CDR3nt: TGTGCCAGCAGCTTAAATAGCGGGAAGGAGACCCAGTACTTC; CDR3aa: CASSLNSGKETQYF
d_gene: TRBD1; v_gene: TRBV9; abundance: .; j_gene: TRBJ1-1; CDR3nt: TGTGCCAGCAGCGTAGAATCAGGGGGCCAGGGCACTGAAGCTTTCTTT; CDR3aa: CASSVESGGQGTEAFF
d_gene: .; v_gene: TRBV5-1; abundance: .; j_gene: TRBJ2-2; CDR3nt: TGCGCCAGCAGCTCGGGACAATGGGACACCGGGGAGCTGTTTTTT; CDR3aa: CASSSGQWDTGELFF
d_gene: TRBD2; v_gene: TRBV6-1; abundance: few; j_gene: TRBJ2-1; CDR3nt: TGTGCCAGCACCAAGGGACTAGCGGGATTTGATGAGCAGTTCTTC; CDR3aa: CASTKGLAGFDEQFF
d_gene: .; v_gene: TRBV2; abundance: .; j_gene: TRBJ2-2; CDR3nt: TGTGCCAGCAGTGATACGAACACCGGGGAGCTGTTTTTT; CDR3aa: CASSDTNTGELFF
d_gene: .; v_gene: TRBV30; abundance: .; j_gene: TRBJ2-1; CDR3nt: TGTGCCTGGAGTAGGGGCTACAATGAGCAGTTCTTC; CDR3aa: CAWSRGYNEQFF
d_gene: .; v_gene: TRBV18; abundance: few; j_gene: TRBJ2-7; CDR3nt: TGTGCCAGCTCACCCAACCCCGGTGCAGCTGGGGCCGAGCAGTACTTC; CDR3aa: CASSPNPGAAGAEQYF
d_gene: .; v_gene: TRBV5-6; abundance: .; j_gene: TRBJ1-5; CDR3nt: TGTGCCAGCAGCAGAGTCAGGGTAGGGCAGCCCCAGCATTTT; CDR3aa: CASSRVRVGQPQHF
d_gene: .; v_gene: TRBV5-5; abundance: .; j_gene: TRBJ1-5; CDR3nt: TGTGCCAGCAGCTTATTAGGGGGCAATCAGCCCCAGCATTTT; CDR3aa: CASSLLGGNQPQHF
d_gene: .; v_gene: TRBV7-2; abundance: .; j_gene: TRBJ1-4; CDR3nt: TGTGCCAGCAGCTTAGCCGGGGCTAATGAAAAACTGTTTTTT; CDR3aa: CASSLAGANEKLFF
d_gene: TRBD1; v_gene: TRBV11-2; abundance: .; j_gene: TRBJ1-3; CDR3nt: TGTGCCAGCAGCCCCAGGACAGGGACCTCTGGAAACACCATATATTTT; CDR3aa: CASSPRTGTSGNTIYF
d_gene: .; v_gene: TRBV5-1; abundance: .; j_gene: TRBJ1-1; CDR3nt: TGCGCCAGCAGCCTCTCAGGGTTGAACACTGAAGCTTTCTTT; CDR3aa: CASSLSGLNTEAFF
d_gene: TRBD1; v_gene: TRBV11-2; abundance: .; j_gene: TRBJ2-7; CDR3nt: TGTGCCAGCAGAGGACAGGGGGCGGTCGAGCAGTACTTC; CDR3aa: CASRGQGAVEQYF
d_gene: .; v_gene: TRBV16; abundance: .; j_gene: TRBJ1-6; CDR3nt: TGTGCCAGCAGCCAACACAGCTCCTATAATTCACCCCTCCACTTT; CDR3aa: CASSQHSSYNSPLHF